The next 28 T cell receptor beta chains were all read from a single sample in a study of T cell repertoires in cytomegalovirus infection. TCRdb reprocessed the reads with MiXCR, giving one entry per CDR3 protein. The sample consists of 680,000 or so distinct CDR3 sequences, roughly 33% of them appearing once. No antigen has been assigned to these receptors. The sequenced sample was cultured PBMCs, obtained from culture after CMV antigen stimulation. The source of these receptors is a human donor in good health (CMV status not recorded). Some clones in this sample may be carry-over from other donors' samples.

V usage is TRBV12-3 or TRBV12-4 and J usage is TRBJ2-7, with D possibly TRBD2 on 6 matching bases. The CDR3 has 15 residues. V lost 0 bases and J lost 2, with 11 bases in between. The CDR3 here is CASSLAGGWTYEQYF. The CDR3, as DNA: TGTGCCAGCAGTTTAGCGGGGGGTTGGACCTACGAGCAGTACTTC.

This clonotype turned up a few times. The rearrangement uses TRBV11-2 and TRBJ2-7; maybe TRBD2 (5 bases). Between the trimmed V and J ends, which lost 4 bases and 6 bases, there was a span of 19 bases. This CDR3 comprises 15 residues. Germline lookup yields CDR1 SGHAT and CDR2 FQNNGV. Written as DNA, the CDR3 is TGTGCCAGCAGCTCTAACGGACTCCAAGCTCTCGAGCAGTACTTC. This codes for CASSSNGLQALEQYF.

This chain uses TRBV6-6 with TRBJ2-2; maybe TRBD1 (6 bases). Trimming removed 10 bases from V and 3 bases from J, with 15 bases in between. Germline-derived CDR1 and CDR2 are MNHNY and SVGAGI (reference sequence). This CDR3 region has 14 residues. As DNA, the CDR3 is TGTGCCACCAGGCAGGGGTCCTACACCGGGGAGCTGTTTTTT. This encodes CATRQGSYTGELFF.

The chain combines TRBV4-1 with TRBJ2-3; TRBD2 agrees at 10 bases. Per the germline V gene, CDR1 is MGHRA and CDR2 is YSYEKL. V lost 1 base and J lost 4; bases outside the gene matches: 8. The CDR3 loop spans 17 amino acids. This CDR3 reads CASSQVGTSVGADTQYF. DNA for the CDR3: TGCGCCAGCAGCCAAGTCGGGACTAGCGTAGGTGCAGATACGCAGTATTTT.

The rearrangement links TRBV7-4 to TRBJ2-7; D is perhaps TRBD1 (6 bases). Germline CDR1 and CDR2: SGHVT and SQSDAQ. V lost 6 bases, J lost 4 bases, and 13 bases lay in between. CDR3 length equals 13 residues. DNA of the CDR3: TGTGCCAGCAGATCGACAGGTTTGTACGAGCAGTACTTC. Amino acids: CASRSTGLYEQYF. The full variable domain, completed using reference TRBV7-4 and TRBJ2-7, is GAGVSQSPRYKVAKRGRDVALRCDSISGHVTLYWYRQTLGQGSEVLTYSQSDAQRDKSGRPSGRFSAERPERSVSTLKIQRTEQGDSAVYLCASRSTGLYEQYFGPGTRLTVT.

The rearrangement uses TRBV7-9 and TRBJ2-1; D not certain. Germline values: CDR1 SEHNR, CDR2 FQNEAQ (reference sequence). The V end was cut by 1 base, the J end by 9 bases, with 13 bases between. The CDR3 runs to 14 residues. CDR3 sequence reads: CASSLVSPMGEQFF. The CDR3 region has the DNA TGTGCCAGCAGCTTAGTCTCCCCCATGGGTGAGCAGTTCTTC.

The chain joins TRBV20-1 to TRBJ1-2; 10 bases line up with TRBD1. V shed 1 base, J shed 3 bases, and the junction held 5 bases outside the gene matches. The germline V gene encodes CDR1 DFQATT and CDR2 SNEGSKA (reference sequence). CDR3 length: 15 residues. The CDR3 nucleotides read TGCAGTGCTAGAGTCGACAGGGGGCGAGACTATGGCTACACCTTC. Protein product: CSARVDRGRDYGYTF.

This clonotype was seen only a few times. The V gene is TRBV5-4, the J gene TRBJ1-1, with TRBD1 identical over 9 bases. The ends lost 3 bases at V and 4 bases at J; junction bases unmatched: 7. Looked up from germline, CDR1 is SGHNT and CDR2 is YYREEE (reference sequence). The CDR3 sequence is 15 residues long. The chain's CDR3 is CASSSGDRATTEAFF. For the CDR3, the DNA is TGTGCCAGCAGCTCGGGGGACAGGGCTACCACTGAAGCTTTCTTT.

The rearrangement links TRBV11-2 to TRBJ2-7, with 9 positions matching TRBD2. J gave up 6 bases and V 2 bases, and 11 bases lay outside the gene matches. This CDR3 has 16 amino acids. Per the germline V gene, CDR1 is SGHAT and CDR2 is FQNNGV. CDR3: CASSLLPASGMSEQYF. The DNA for the CDR3 is TGTGCCAGCAGCTTACTCCCCGCTAGCGGGATGTCCGAGCAGTACTTC.

This clonotype was seen more than once but under ten times. The chain employs TRBV7-2 and TRBJ2-3; D gene unclear. The CDR3 has 15 amino acids. Trimming removed 1 base from V and 0 bases from J, with 8 bases in between. The germline gives CDR1 SGHTA, CDR2 FQGNSA. The DNA of the CDR3 is TGTGCCAGCAGCTTAGTTGGTTCTAGCACAGATACGCAGTATTTT. Its protein is CASSLVGSSTDTQYF.

The chain uses TRBV20-1 and TRBJ1-6; D remains unclear. Germline V gene data show CDR1 as DFQATT and CDR2 as SNEGSKA (reference sequence). V was clipped by 0 bases and J by 0 bases, with 12 bases between them. The CDR3 covers 17 residues. As DNA, the CDR3 is TGCAGTGCTAGAGATCAAAGCGCTAGCTCCTATAATTCACCCCTCCACTTT. It is translated as CSARDQSASSYNSPLHF.

This clonotype was seen many times. The rearrangement links TRBV6-6 to TRBJ1-2, with 8 bases that match TRBD1. The CDR3 extends over 16 amino acids. The V gene's germline CDR1 is MNHNY and CDR2 SVGAGI (reference sequence). V shed 6 bases and J 2 bases; nucleotides not matched to a gene: 11. The CDR3 DNA reads TGTGCCAGCAGGGCGCCTAACAGGGGGACAAACTATGGCTACACCTTC. Translation gives CASRAPNRGTNYGYTF.

The rearrangement links TRBV7-4 to TRBJ1-1; D is uncertain. CDR1 and CDR2 from the germline V gene are SGHVT and SQSDAQ. Trimming removed 5 bases from V and 0 bases from J, with 16 bases in between. CDR3 size: 16 residues. DNA for the CDR3: TGTGCCAGCAGCCCGGCACATCTCGGGCTGAACACTGAAGCTTTCTTT. Its protein product is CASSPAHLGLNTEAFF. The whole variable domain, filled in from reference TRBV7-4 and TRBJ1-1, reads GAGVSQSPRYKVAKRGRDVALRCDSISGHVTLYWYRQTLGQGSEVLTYSQSDAQRDKSGRPSGRFSAERPERSVSTLKIQRTEQGDSAVYLCASSPAHLGLNTEAFFGQGTRLTVV.

The V call is TRBV10-3, the J call TRBJ2-3; 10 nucleotides agree with TRBD2. Trimming cost V 6 bases and J 3 bases; bases outside gene matches: 6. CDR3 length equals 15 residues. Germline CDR1 and CDR2: ENHRY and SYGVKD. In DNA, the CDR3 is TGTGCCATCAGCCAACTAGCGGGGATTACAGATACGCAGTATTTT. Translating gives CAISQLAGITDTQYF.

The chain employs TRBV7-9 and TRBJ1-4; TRBD1 matches 8 bases. The V segment lost 5 bases and the J segment 5 bases; nucleotides outside the gene matches: 4. Germline assignment: CDR1 SEHNR and CDR2 FQNEAQ (reference sequence). This CDR3 region has 14 residues. Here the CDR3 reads CASSTWTGNEKLFF. CDR3 bases: TGTGCCAGCAGCACGTGGACAGGGAATGAAAAACTGTTTTTT.

To note about this clonotype: The germline gene is not matched at one end of the junction; a read error may be the cause. The rearrangement links TRBV5-3 to TRBJ2-5; 10 bases fit TRBD1. TRBV5-3 belongs to the ORF category, with a function that is uncertain. This CDR3 region has 16 residues. The chain's CDR3 is CASSYRTGGLGETQYF. The CDR3 DNA sequence: TGTGCCAGCAGCTATAGGACAGGGGGTCTCGGAGAGACCCAGTACTTC.

The chain employs TRBV5-1 and TRBJ2-1, with 13 bases matching TRBD2. CDR1 is SGHRS and CDR2 is YFSETQ in the germline V gene. Trimming took 4 bases from V and 2 from J; bases not matched to a gene: 12. The CDR3 runs 19 residues. The CDR3 DNA reads as TGCGCCAGCAGCCCAGGAGGACTAGCGGGAGCTAACGCCTACAATGAGCAGTTCTTC. Its protein is CASSPGGLAGANAYNEQFF.

This clonotype occurred a few times. The chain couples TRBV7-2 to TRBJ2-3; the match to TRBD2 covers 13 bases. Germline V gene lookup returns CDR1 SGHTA and CDR2 FQGNSA. Trimming removed 5 bases from V and 3 bases from J; junction bases left unmatched: 14. The length of the CDR3 is 19 residues. CDR3 protein: CASSIGLTSGRVLTDTQYF. In DNA form, the CDR3 reads TGTGCCAGCAGCATAGGCCTTACTAGCGGGAGGGTCTTAACAGATACGCAGTATTTT.

Only a few counts were recorded for this clonotype. The rearrangement links TRBV7-3 to TRBJ2-5, with D unresolved. Deletions cut 5 bases from V and 5 bases from J, with 9 bases between. Germline V gives CDR1 SGHTA, CDR2 FQGTGA. This CDR3 comprises 12 residues. The CDR3, as DNA: TGTGCCAGCAGCCCGTTCCCGGAGACCCAGTACTTC. Translating it yields CASSPFPETQYF.

The sample holds many counts of this clonotype. The J gene is TRBJ2-3, the V gene TRBV12-3 or TRBV12-4; TRBD2 might be the D (7 bases). CDR3 size: 12 residues. Between the trimmed V and J ends, which lost 6 bases and 5 bases, there was a span of 9 bases. CDR3 DNA sequence: TGTGCCAGCAGGGGAGGGGGAGATACGCAGTATTTT. Translating gives CASRGGGDTQYF.

The rearrangement uses TRBV12-3 or TRBV12-4 and TRBJ2-2; D may be TRBD1 (5 bases). CDR3 length equals 16 residues. The V end lost 10 bases, the J end lost 1 base, and 19 bases lay between the germline ends. This chain's CDR3 is CATKYGPGQNTGELFF. DNA for the CDR3: TGTGCCACCAAGTATGGTCCTGGACAGAACACCGGGGAGCTGTTTTTT.

This clonotype came up many times. V usage is TRBV7-2 and J usage is TRBJ2-6; D is unclear. This CDR3 spans 15 amino acids. Trimming shortened V by 4 bases and J by 0 bases, and 7 bases separated the two germline ends. Per germline, CDR1 SGHTA and CDR2 FQGNSA. The CDR3 nucleotides are TGTGCCAGCAGCTACGGCTACTCTGGGGCCAACGTCCTGACTTTC. This codes for CASSYGYSGANVLTF.

This clonotype has more than one count but fewer than ten. The chain has TRBV7-9 and TRBJ2-3, with unresolved D. The CDR3 spans 11 residues. Germline V gene lookup returns CDR1 SEHNR and CDR2 FQNEAQ (reference sequence). Trimming cost V 10 bases and J 6 bases, with 11 bases left between them. The CDR3 reads CATRPADTQYF. The CDR3 coding sequence is TGTGCCACCCGTCCGGCGGATACGCAGTATTTT. Based on the CDR3 plus reference TRBV7-9 and TRBJ2-3, the full variable domain is DTGVSQNPRHKITKRGQNVTFRCDPISEHNRLYWYRQTLGQGPEFLTYFQNEAQLEKSRLLSDRFSAERPKGSFSTLEIQRTEQGDSAMYLCATRPADTQYFGPGTRLTVL.

The rearrangement joins TRBV6-2 or TRBV6-3 to TRBJ2-7, with a possible D match to TRBD2 (5 bases). Deletions cut 4 bases from V and 7 bases from J, with 14 bases between. The length of the CDR3 is 13 residues. CDR1 is MNHEY and CDR2 is SVGEGT in the germline V gene. For the CDR3, the DNA is TGTGCCAGCAGTTTCCTACTAGATTCGGAGCAGTACTTC. Protein product: CASSFLLDSEQYF.

The sample holds a few counts of this clonotype. The rearrangement links TRBV12-3 or TRBV12-4 to TRBJ2-2; a possible D gene is TRBD2 (5 bases). This CDR3 region has 13 residues. Trimming removed 6 bases from V and 7 bases from J, with 12 bases in between. The CDR3 sequence: CASSSLARGELFF. The CDR3 bases are TGTGCCAGCAGCTCTTTAGCGCGCGGGGAGCTGTTTTTT.

The chain couples TRBV2 to TRBJ1-1; D is perhaps TRBD1 (5 bases). Germline V gene sequence: CDR1 SNHLY, CDR2 FYNNEI. The V end was cut by 3 bases, the J end by 11 bases, with 13 bases between. The CDR3 totals 12 residues. The CDR3 here is CASSEGQLKAFF. The CDR3 DNA reads TGTGCCAGCAGTGAGGGGCAGCTGAAGGCTTTCTTT.

This clonotype was picked up many times. The chain recombines TRBV7-2 with TRBJ1-3; D gene ambiguous. V lost 2 bases, J lost 4 bases, and 12 bases lay in between. This CDR3 is 15 amino acids long. Germline V gene lookup returns CDR1 SGHTA and CDR2 FQGNSA. CDR3 loop: CASSLRGIPGNTIYF. The CDR3 nucleotides are TGTGCCAGCAGCTTACGGGGAATCCCCGGAAACACCATATATTTT.

This clonotype showed up just a few times. The chain recombines TRBV19 with TRBJ1-4; D is undetermined. This CDR3 has 15 residues. Trimming cost V 3 bases and J 3 bases, with 11 bases left between them. Germline V gives CDR1 LNHDA, CDR2 SQIVND (reference sequence). The CDR3 region has the DNA TGTGCCAGTAGTATGAGCCTCCGGTCTAATGAAAAACTGTTTTTT. Its protein product is CASSMSLRSNEKLFF. Filled out from reference TRBV19 and TRBJ1-4, the complete variable domain reads DGGITQSPKYLFRKEGQNVTLSCEQNLNHDAMYWYRQDPGQGLRLIYYSQIVNDFQKGDIAEGYSVSREKKESFPLTVTSAQKNPTAFYLCASSMSLRSNEKLFFGSGTQLSVL.